The clone carrying this T cell receptor (beta chain) was seen more than once but under ten times. What it binds is unknown. PCR was performed using 60 Vbeta and 13 Jbeta primers. Profiled with immunoSEQ multiplex PCR; TCRdb holds only in-frame clones, not every one. The sample yields 180,000 or so clones, about 10% seen once. The CDR3 is made up of 16 amino acids. Per germline, CDR1 SGHNT and CDR2 YYREEE (reference sequence). Trimming at V came to 0 bases and at J to 9 bases, leaving 8 bases not matched to a gene. The sample originates from a study of cytomegalovirus exposure and HLA in healthy donors. General study findings and limits: The authors confirmed in vitro that a few CMV-associated chains were specific for CMV antigens.

The clonotype comes from a woman aged 25 to 45 in good health and CMV-seropositive. Sequenced sample: PBMCs. The chain uses TRBV5-4 and TRBJ2-1, with 11 bases matching TRBD2. CDR3 amino acids: CASSLGVLAGAGEQFF. The CDR3 nucleotides are TGTGCCAGCAGCTTGGGGGTACTAGCGGGAGCGGGTGAGCAGTTCTTC.